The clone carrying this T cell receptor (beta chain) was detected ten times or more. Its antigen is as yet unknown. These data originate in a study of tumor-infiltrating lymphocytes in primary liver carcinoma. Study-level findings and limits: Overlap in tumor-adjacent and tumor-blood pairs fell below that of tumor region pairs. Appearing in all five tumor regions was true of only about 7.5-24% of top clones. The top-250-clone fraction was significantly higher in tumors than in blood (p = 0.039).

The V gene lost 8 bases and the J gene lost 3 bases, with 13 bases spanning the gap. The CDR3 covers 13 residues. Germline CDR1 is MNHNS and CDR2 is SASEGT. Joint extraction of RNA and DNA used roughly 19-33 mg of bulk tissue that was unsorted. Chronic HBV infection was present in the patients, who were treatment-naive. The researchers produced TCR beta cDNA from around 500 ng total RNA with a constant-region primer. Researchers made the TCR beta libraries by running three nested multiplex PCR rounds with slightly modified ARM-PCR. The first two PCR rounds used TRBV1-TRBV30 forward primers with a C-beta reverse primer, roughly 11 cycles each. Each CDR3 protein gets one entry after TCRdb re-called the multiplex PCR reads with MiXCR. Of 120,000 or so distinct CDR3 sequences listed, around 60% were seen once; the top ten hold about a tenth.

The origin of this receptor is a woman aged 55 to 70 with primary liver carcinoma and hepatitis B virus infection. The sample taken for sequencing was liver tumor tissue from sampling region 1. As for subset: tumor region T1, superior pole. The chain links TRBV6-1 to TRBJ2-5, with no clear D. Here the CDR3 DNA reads TGTGCCAGCTCGGAGTTTGTGGAAGAGACCCAGTACTTC. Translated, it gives CASSEFVEETQYF.